This T cell receptor beta chain appears in the sequencing data of a study of shared T cell receptors in the human thymus. The protocol was immunoSEQ multiplex PCR, while the TCRdb copy is restricted to in-frame clones and leaves out a portion. Seen here are hundreds of thousands of clones, approximately 90% observed once, and the top ten hold around 0.0099%. Germline assignment: CDR1 SGHTS and CDR2 YDEGEE. This CDR3 contains 19 residues. Trimming removed 4 bases from V and 3 bases from J; junction bases left unmatched: 18. This clone turned up a few times. The sample also formed part of further work on human thymus T cells. As that report states: Thymus was obtained from resections taken during corrective heart surgery.

The sequence was obtained from a boy younger than two with a congenital heart defect. This chain links TRBV5-8 with TRBJ1-2; TRBD1 agrees at 10 bases. The sample was thymocytes. CDR3 DNA: TGTGCCAGCAGCCCATCAAACGGGACAGGGGCCGGCGGGTACTATGGCTACACCTTC. It yields the protein CASSPSNGTGAGGYYGYTF.